Below are 9 T cell receptor beta chains sequenced from a single sample in a study of T cells of healthy individuals. TCRdb reprocessed the 5' RACE reads via MiXCR and lists one record per CDR3 protein. This repertoire shows 40,000 to 45,000 distinct CDR3 sequences, 4% to 5% found once; its top ten account for about 10%. These receptors all stem from a human donor in good health.

This clonotype has ten or more counts. The V call is TRBV29-1, the J call TRBJ1-2, with D perhaps matching TRBD1 (6 bases). Trimming stripped 4 bases from V and 4 bases from J, with 10 bases between. Germline V lookup: CDR1 SQVTM, CDR2 ANQGSEA. The CDR3 is 12 residues long. The CDR3 DNA reads TGCAGCGTTGGGGGGGGCGCCTATGGCTACACCTTC. Amino acids: CSVGGGAYGYTF.

This clonotype was detected a few times. J is TRBJ2-1 and V is TRBV12-3 or TRBV12-4; 8 bases fit TRBD2. With V trimmed by 2 bases and J by 9 bases, 6 bases remained unmatched. The length of the CDR3 is 14 residues. For the CDR3, the DNA is TGTGCCAGCAGTTTAAGGCGGGAGGTTAGTGAGCAGTTCTTC. It yields the protein CASSLRREVSEQFF.

The rearrangement links TRBV27 to TRBJ2-7, with TRBD2 matching 10 bases. In germline, CDR1 is MNHEY, CDR2 SMNVEV (reference sequence). Losses at the gene ends were 9 bases for V and 3 bases for J; bases not matched to a gene: 5. The CDR3 length is 13 residues. In nucleotides, the CDR3 is TGTGCCAGTTCTAGCGGGAGACGCTACGAGCAGTACTTC. Protein product: CASSSGRRYEQYF.

This clonotype was recorded a few times. As DNA, the CDR3 is TGTGCCAGCAGCCAAGTTACAGGGGTCGAAGCTTTCTTT. Translating it yields CASSQVTGVEAFF. The V call is TRBV3-1, the J call TRBJ1-1, with 7 bases that match TRBD1. CDR3 length: 13 residues. From germline, CDR1 is LGHDT and CDR2 YNNKEL (reference sequence). The V segment lost 1 base and the J segment 8 bases; nucleotides outside the gene matches: 4.

The chain uses TRBV6-5 and TRBJ2-3; D is uncertain. The CDR3 runs 15 residues. CDR1 is MNHEY, CDR2 SVGAGI, per germline. V was clipped by 0 bases and J by 5 bases, with 12 bases between them. The CDR3 region is CASSYSNPSEDTQYF. For the CDR3, the DNA is TGTGCCAGCAGTTACTCTAACCCGTCAGAAGATACGCAGTATTTT.

The V and J genes are TRBV7-2 and TRBJ2-3, with D maybe TRBD2 (5 bases). The V gene's germline CDR1 is SGHTA and CDR2 FQGNSA. V was cut by 5 bases and J by 6 bases, with 12 bases left in between. This CDR3 contains 13 residues. CDR3 region: CASSPQTRDTQYF. The CDR3 nucleotides are TGTGCCAGCAGCCCACAAACTAGGGATACGCAGTATTTT. The full variable domain, completed using reference TRBV7-2 and TRBJ2-3, is GAGVSQSPSNKVTEKGKDVELRCDPISGHTALYWYRQSLGQGLEFLIYFQGNSAPDKSGLPSDRFSAERTGGSVSTLTIQRTQQEDSAVYLCASSPQTRDTQYFGPGTRLTVL.

In its sample, this clonotype was seen many times. The V gene is TRBV5-5, the J gene TRBJ1-6, with TRBD1 matching 7 bases. Germline V CDR1 and CDR2: SGHKS, YYEKEE (reference sequence). V dropped 6 bases and J dropped 7; count of bases not matched to a gene: 7. The length of the CDR3 is 14 residues. The CDR3 here is CASMAGQSNSPLHF. CDR3 nucleotide sequence: TGTGCCAGCATGGCGGGACAGTCAAATTCACCCCTCCACTTT.

This clonotype was counted at least ten times. The chain employs TRBV3-1 and TRBJ1-6; no firm D call. Germline V gene sequence: CDR1 LGHDT, CDR2 YNNKEL (reference sequence). This CDR3 has 15 amino acids. The V gene lost 1 base and the J gene lost 5 bases, with 9 bases spanning the gap. The CDR3 nucleotides read TGTGCCAGCAGCCAAGTCACGGGAGATAATTCACCCCTCCACTTT. It yields the protein CASSQVTGDNSPLHF. Full variable domain (remainder filled in from reference TRBV3-1 and TRBJ1-6): DTAVSQTPKYLVTQMGNDKSIKCEQNLGHDTMYWYKQDSKKFLKIMFSYNNKELIINETVPNRFSPKSPDKAHLNLHINSLELGDSAVYFCASSQVTGDNSPLHFGNGTRLTVT.

This clonotype was counted many times. This chain joins TRBV11-2 and TRBJ1-6; a weak D match, TRBD1 (6 bases). Germline lookup yields CDR1 SGHAT and CDR2 FQNNGV. With 6 bases removed from V and 7 bases from J, the gap between germline ends came to 10 bases. This CDR3 spans 13 amino acids. The CDR3 reads CASRVGQNSPLHF. The CDR3 DNA sequence: TGTGCCAGCAGGGTAGGACAGAATTCACCCCTCCACTTT.